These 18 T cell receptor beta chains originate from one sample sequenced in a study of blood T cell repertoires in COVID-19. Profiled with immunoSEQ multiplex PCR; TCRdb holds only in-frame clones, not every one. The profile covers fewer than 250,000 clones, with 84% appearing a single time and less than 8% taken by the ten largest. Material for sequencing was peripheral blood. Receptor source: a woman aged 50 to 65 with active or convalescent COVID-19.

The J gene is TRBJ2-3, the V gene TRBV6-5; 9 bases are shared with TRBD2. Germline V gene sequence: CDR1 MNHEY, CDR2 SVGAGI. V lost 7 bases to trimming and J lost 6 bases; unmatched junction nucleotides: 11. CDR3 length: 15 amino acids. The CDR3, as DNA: TGTGCCAGCATGGGGATGGGACTAGCAGCCGATACGCAGTATTTT. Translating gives CASMGMGLAADTQYF.

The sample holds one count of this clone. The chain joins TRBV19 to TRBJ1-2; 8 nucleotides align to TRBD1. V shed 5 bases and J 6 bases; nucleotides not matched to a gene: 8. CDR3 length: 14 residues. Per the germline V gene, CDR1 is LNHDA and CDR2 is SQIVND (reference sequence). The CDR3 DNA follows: TGTGCCAGTAGTTTCGCGGACAGGGAACATGGCTACACCTTC. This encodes CASSFADREHGYTF.

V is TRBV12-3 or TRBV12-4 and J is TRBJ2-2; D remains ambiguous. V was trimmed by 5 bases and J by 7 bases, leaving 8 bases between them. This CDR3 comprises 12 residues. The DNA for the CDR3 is TGTGCCAGCAGTCAACTACACGGGGAGCTGTTTTTT. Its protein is CASSQLHGELFF.

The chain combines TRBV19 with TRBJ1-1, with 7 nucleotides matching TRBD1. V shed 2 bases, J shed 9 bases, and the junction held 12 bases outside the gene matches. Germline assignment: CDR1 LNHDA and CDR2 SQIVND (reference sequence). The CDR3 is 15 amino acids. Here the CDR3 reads CASSILGTASGQAFF. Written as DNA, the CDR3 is TGTGCCAGTAGTATACTCGGGACAGCCTCGGGGCAAGCTTTCTTT.

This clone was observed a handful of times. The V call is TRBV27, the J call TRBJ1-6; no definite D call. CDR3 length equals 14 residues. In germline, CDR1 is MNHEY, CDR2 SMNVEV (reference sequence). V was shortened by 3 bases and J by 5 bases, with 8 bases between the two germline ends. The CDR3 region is CASSFSQNNSPLHF. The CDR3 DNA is TGTGCCAGCAGTTTCAGTCAGAATAATTCACCCCTCCACTTT.

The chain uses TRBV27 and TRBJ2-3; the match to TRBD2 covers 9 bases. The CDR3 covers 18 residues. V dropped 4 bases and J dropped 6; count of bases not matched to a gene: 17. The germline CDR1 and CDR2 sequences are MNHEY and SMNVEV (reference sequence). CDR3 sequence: CASSYKGPGLARADTQYF. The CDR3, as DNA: TGTGCCAGCAGTTATAAGGGACCGGGACTAGCAAGGGCGGATACGCAGTATTTT.

The CDR3 here is CASSSSSGTGVTGELFF. In DNA, the CDR3 is TGTGCCAGCAGCTCCTCCTCCGGGACAGGGGTCACCGGGGAGCTGTTTTTT. The gene calls are TRBV7-3 and TRBJ2-2; TRBD1 agrees at 10 bases. CDR3 length equals 17 residues. Germline CDR1 is SGHTA and CDR2 is FQGTGA. V lost 4 bases and J lost 4; bases outside the gene matches: 9.

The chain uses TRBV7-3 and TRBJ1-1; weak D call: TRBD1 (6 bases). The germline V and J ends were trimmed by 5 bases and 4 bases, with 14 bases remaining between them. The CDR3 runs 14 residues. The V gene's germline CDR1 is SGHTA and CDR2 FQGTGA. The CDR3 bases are TGTGCCAGCAGCCCCCTGAGGGGGGGCACTGAAGCTTTCTTT. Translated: CASSPLRGGTEAFF.

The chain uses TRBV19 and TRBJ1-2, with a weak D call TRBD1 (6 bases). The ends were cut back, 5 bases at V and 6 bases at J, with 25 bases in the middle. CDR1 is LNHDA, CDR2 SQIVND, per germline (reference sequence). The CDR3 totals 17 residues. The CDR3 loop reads CASSPTRSGARLDGYTF. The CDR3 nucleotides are TGTGCCAGTAGTCCAACCCGGTCAGGGGCAAGACTCGATGGCTACACCTTC. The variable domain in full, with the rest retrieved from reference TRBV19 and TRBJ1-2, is DGGITQSPKYLFRKEGQNVTLSCEQNLNHDAMYWYRQDPGQGLRLIYYSQIVNDFQKGDIAEGYSVSREKKESFPLTVTSAQKNPTAFYLCASSPTRSGARLDGYTFGSGTRLTVV.

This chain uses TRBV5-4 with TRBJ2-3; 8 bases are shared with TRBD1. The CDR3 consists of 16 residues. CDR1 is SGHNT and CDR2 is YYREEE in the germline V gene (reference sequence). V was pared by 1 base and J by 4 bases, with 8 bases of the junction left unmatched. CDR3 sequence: CASSLPRGLGADTQYF. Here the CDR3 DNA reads TGTGCCAGCAGCTTGCCCAGGGGGCTAGGGGCAGATACGCAGTATTTT.

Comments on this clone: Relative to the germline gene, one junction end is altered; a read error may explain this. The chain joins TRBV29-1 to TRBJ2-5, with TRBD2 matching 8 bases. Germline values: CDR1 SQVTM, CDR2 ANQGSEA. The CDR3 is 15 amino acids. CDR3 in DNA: TGCCGCGTTGACCTCGGGGGGGGCGCGGGGGAGACCCAGTACTTC. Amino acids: CRVDLGGGAGETQYF.

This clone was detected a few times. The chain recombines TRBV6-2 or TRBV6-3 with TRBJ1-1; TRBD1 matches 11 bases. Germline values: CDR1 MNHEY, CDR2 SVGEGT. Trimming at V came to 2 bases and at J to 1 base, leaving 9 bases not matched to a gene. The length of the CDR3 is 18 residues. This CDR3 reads CASSYPGTGGWRNTEAFF. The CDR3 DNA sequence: TGTGCCAGCAGTTACCCAGGGACAGGGGGTTGGAGGAACACTGAAGCTTTCTTT.

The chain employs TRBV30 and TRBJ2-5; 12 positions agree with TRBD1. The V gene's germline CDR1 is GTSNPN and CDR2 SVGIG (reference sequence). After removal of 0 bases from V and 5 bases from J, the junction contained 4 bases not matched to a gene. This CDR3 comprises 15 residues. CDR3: CAWSVWGQGAETQYF. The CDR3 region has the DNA TGTGCCTGGAGTGTATGGGGACAGGGGGCTGAGACCCAGTACTTC.

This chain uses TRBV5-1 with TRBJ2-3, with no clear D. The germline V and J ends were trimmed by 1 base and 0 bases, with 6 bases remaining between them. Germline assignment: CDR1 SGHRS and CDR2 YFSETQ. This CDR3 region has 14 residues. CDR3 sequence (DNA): TGCGCCAGCAGCTTGATACAGAGCACAGATACGCAGTATTTT. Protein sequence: CASSLIQSTDTQYF.

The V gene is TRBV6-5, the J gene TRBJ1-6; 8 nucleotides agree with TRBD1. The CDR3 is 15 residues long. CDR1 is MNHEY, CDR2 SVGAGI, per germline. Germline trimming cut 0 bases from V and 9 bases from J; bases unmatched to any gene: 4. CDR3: CASSYSDRVGSPLHF. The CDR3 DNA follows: TGTGCCAGCAGTTACTCGGACAGGGTGGGTTCACCCCTCCACTTT.

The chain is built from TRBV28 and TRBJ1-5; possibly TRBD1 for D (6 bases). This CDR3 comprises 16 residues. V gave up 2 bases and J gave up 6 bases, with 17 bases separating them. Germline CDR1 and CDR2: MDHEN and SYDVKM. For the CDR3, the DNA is TGTGCCAGCAGTTTACCGGCAGGGGTACTCGGTCAGCCCCAGCATTTT. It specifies CASSLPAGVLGQPQHF.

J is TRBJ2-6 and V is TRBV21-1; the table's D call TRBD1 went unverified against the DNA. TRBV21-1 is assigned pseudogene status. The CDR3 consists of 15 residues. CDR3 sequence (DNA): TGTGCCAGCTCCTCAAACAGGACTGGGGCCAACGTCCTGACTTTC. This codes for CASSSNRTGANVLTF.

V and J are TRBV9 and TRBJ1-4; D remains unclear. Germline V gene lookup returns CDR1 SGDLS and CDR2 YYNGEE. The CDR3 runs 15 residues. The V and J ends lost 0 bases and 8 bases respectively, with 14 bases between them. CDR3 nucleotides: TGTGCCAGCAGCGTAGGTCGGATGGGGAGCGAAAAACTGTTTTTT. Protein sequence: CASSVGRMGSEKLFF.